This entry features one TCR beta chain sequence. Method: immunoSEQ multiplex PCR; TCRdb's copy keeps in-frame clones and lacks some. There are about 140,000 clones in the sample; about four fifths occur only once, and about 3.4% lies in the top ten. The sample originates from a study of blood T cell repertoires in COVID-19. The source is a woman between 50 and 59 years old with acute COVID-19. Sequencing was carried out using PBMCs or T cells enriched from blood (not recorded which).

The CDR3 reads CASRLQGLNYGYTF. The CDR3 nucleotides read TGTGCCAGCCGATTACAGGGGTTAAACTATGGCTACACCTTC. V usage is TRBV2 and J usage is TRBJ1-2; the match to TRBD1 covers 7 bases. Germline CDR1 is SNHLY and CDR2 is FYNNEI. V dropped 8 bases and J dropped 2; count of bases not matched to a gene: 8. The CDR3 covers 14 residues.